This T cell receptor (beta chain) was sequenced in a study of CD8+CD57+ T cells in acquired aplastic anemia. Study-level background: On average, sorted CD4+ and CD8+ cells gave approximately 3.5 ug of DNA. Study conclusions and caveats: Patients and controls shared 25 to 30 CD8+ CDR3 sequences.

Researchers used genomic DNA as the template to profile TCR beta VDJ and CDR3. TCRdb used MiXCR to reprocess the reads, holding one entry per CDR3 protein. The sample lists 100,000 to 150,000 distinct CDR3 sequences, under 60% seen once, with roughly 30% in the top ten. Trimming took off 3 bases at V and 1 base at J, with 16 bases between the two ends. Germline values: CDR1 ENHRY, CDR2 SYGVKD. This CDR3 comprises 16 residues. The table lists this clonotype with a few counts. Antigen unknown. CD8+CD57+ cell expansion had been shown by flow cytometry in patients chosen for sequencing. There was no therapy given to any patient before the blood sampling took place.

This sequence originates from a human donor with aplastic anemia. The chain combines TRBV10-3 with TRBJ2-7, with a possible D match to TRBD2 (6 bases). The source material was sorted CD4+, CD8+, or CD8+CD57+ T cells (not recorded which) from PBMCs. CDR3 in DNA: TGTGCCATCAGTGAAGCTGGGAGGACGGCGTCCTACGAGCAGTACTTC. Its translation: CAISEAGRTASYEQYF.